Shown below are 5 T cell receptor beta chains from a single sample sequenced in a study of blood T cell repertoires in COVID-19 (dated by TCRdb to about 2020). The receptor library was made with the immunoSEQ multiplex PCR assay. Drawn from immuneACCESS, this table holds only the in-frame rearrangements with V and J called that TCRdb kept. Clones are partly lost; checked studies trace under half to an unresolved V gene and leave the rest unexplained. For this sample there are nearly 40,000 clones; about 86% appear just once. The ten largest make up roughly 18% of the sample. Sequencing was carried out using peripheral blood. These receptors were collected from a man in his fifties or sixties in a cohort sampled during active COVID-19.

This clone has a handful of counts. The gene calls are TRBV7-2 and TRBJ2-5; D is unresolved. The CDR3 totals 17 residues. V was shortened by 1 base and J by 5 bases, with 20 bases between the two germline ends. Germline V gene lookup returns CDR1 SGHTA and CDR2 FQGNSA. DNA of the CDR3: TGTGCCAGCAGCTTAGGCGTACAACGTTTGTCAGGCGAGACCCAGTACTTC. Translated, it gives CASSLGVQRLSGETQYF. The whole variable domain, filled in from reference TRBV7-2 and TRBJ2-5, reads GAGVSQSPSNKVTEKGKDVELRCDPISGHTALYWYRQSLGQGLEFLIYFQGNSAPDKSGLPSDRFSAERTGGSVSTLTIQRTQQEDSAVYLCASSLGVQRLSGETQYFGPGTRLLVL.

The rearrangement uses TRBV19 and TRBJ1-2; D perhaps matches TRBD1 (6 bases). The germline V gene encodes CDR1 LNHDA and CDR2 SQIVND (reference sequence). The CDR3 runs to 13 residues. V was cut by 5 bases and J by 8 bases, with 15 bases left in between. CDR3 sequence reads: CASSEQGSRGYTF. Here the CDR3 DNA reads TGTGCCAGTAGTGAACAGGGTTCGAGGGGCTACACCTTC.

The J gene is TRBJ1-4, the V gene TRBV15; 8 bases map to TRBD1. J lost 5 bases, V lost 3 bases, and 5 bases had no gene match. The V gene's germline CDR1 is LNHNV and CDR2 YYDKDF (reference sequence). The CDR3 is 15 residues long. CDR3 DNA sequence: TGTGCCACCAGCAGGGACCAGGGGGCGAATGAAAAACTGTTTTTT. Its translation is CATSRDQGANEKLFF.

This chain links TRBV5-4 with TRBJ1-1; TRBD1 aligns across 9 bases. The CDR3 is 14 residues long. J lost 4 bases, V lost 1 base, and 2 bases had no gene match. Per the germline V gene, CDR1 is SGHNT and CDR2 is YYREEE (reference sequence). DNA for the CDR3: TGTGCCAGCAGCTTGCGACAGGGGGTCACTGAAGCTTTCTTT. Translating it yields CASSLRQGVTEAFF.

This chain connects TRBV3-1 (or the pseudogene TRBV3-2) to TRBJ2-7, with D hard to call. CDR3 size: 13 residues. Germline CDR1 and CDR2: LGHDT and YNNKEL (reference sequence). The germline V and J ends were trimmed by 3 bases and 3 bases, with 9 bases remaining between them. In DNA, the CDR3 is TGTGCCAGCAGCCAGGGCTCACGCTACGAGCAGTACGTC. This translates into CASSQGSRYEQYV.